This TCR beta chain comes out of a study of T-cell memory formation after mild COVID-19 (dated by TCRdb to the early 2020s). In the study overall: Most TCR sequence clusters were specific to one of the two donors. T-cell clones expanding and contracting after mild COVID-19 in a couple of donors were tracked by longitudinal TCRalpha and TCRbeta repertoire sequencing. Two young, previously healthy adult volunteers, one female and one male, were included in the cohort. The full study reports these points: SARS-CoV-2 specificity of the second-wave clones peaking on day 37 was not confirmed. Only a couple of mild cases were covered in the study, and larger cohorts including severe cases with pre-infection samples were considered necessary. Some responding clones were detected in pre-infection memory, which suggested that pre-existing cross-reactive memory T cells had joined the SARS-CoV-2 response. Balanced CD4/CD8 phenotypes were observed for clones contracting from day 15 to 85, whereas a bias towards CD4+ was observed for a second wave of clones expanding from day 15 to 37. Contracting CD4+ clones turned up mainly in the CM and EM memory subsets, whereas EMRA was where CD8+ clones were enriched.

This clonotype has a handful of counts. The antigen this receptor binds is unknown. No much larger clonotype is one base removed from it; base qualities were not supplied. Ficoll-Paque density gradient centrifugation was used to isolate PBMCs. TCRdb shows the sequencer as Illumina NovaSeq 6000. TCRalpha and TCRbeta cDNA libraries were constructed by 5'RACE with constant-segment primers, with sample barcodes and unique molecular identifiers being introduced. RNA was extracted from every sample with Trizol reagent. Libraries were amplified in two PCR steps, with a second sample barcode and Illumina TruSeq adapters added in the second step. The libraries were sequenced on an Illumina NovaSeq using 2 x 150 bp paired-end reads. The study's own analysis went as follows. With migec v1.2.7, reads were demultiplexed and then collapsed into UMI-guided consensus sequences. Using mixcr v2.1.11, the UMI consensuses were aligned to TRA and TRB V and J templates and assembled into clonotypes. Expanded or contracted clonotypes were those called significant by both edgeR and NoisET, with noise models trained on biological replicates. For edgeR calls, the thresholds were a false discovery rate-adjusted p below 0.01 and a log2 fold-change of 1. As an exploratory analysis of dynamics, max-normalized trajectories of the 1000 most abundant clonotypes were examined with PCA combined with hierarchical clustering. Separately sequenced CD4+ and CD8+ repertoires were used to assign the CD4 or CD8 phenotype of responding clones. The public reads were reprocessed in TCRdb via fastp at Q25 and MiXCR, keeping in-frame beta chains. CDR3 protein sequences are deduplicated, and each keeps its most common genes and DNA. The V and J calls shown here were made by TCRdb, not taken from the authors' results. This sample comprises about 500,000 distinct CDR3 sequences, just over 20% of them detected only once. About an eighth of the sample rests with the top ten.

Reading from cysteine to phenylalanine, the CDR3 counts 16 amino acids. Only the CDR3 region is kept as DNA, spanning 48 bases read in frame from base 1. According to the germline V gene (reference sequence), CDR1 reads SEHNR and CDR2 reads FQNEAQ. V was cut back by 4 bases and J by 3 bases, leaving a gap of 16 bases between them. The V and J genes are TRBV7-9 and TRBJ1-5; TRBD1 is perhaps the D gene, given 5 matching bases. Sequencing was performed on PBMCs or a T cell subset sorted from them (not recorded which). The receptor's source is an adult woman who had mild COVID-19 (a few samples of this study predate the infection). The sample titles of this study are shuffled in the database, so cell type and time point are left out; the donor was told from shared clones. At the DNA level, the sequence is TGTGCCAGCAGCTCCGCGGGGGGGGTATCCAATCAGCCCCAGCATTTT. Its protein reads: CASSSAGGVSNQPQHF.